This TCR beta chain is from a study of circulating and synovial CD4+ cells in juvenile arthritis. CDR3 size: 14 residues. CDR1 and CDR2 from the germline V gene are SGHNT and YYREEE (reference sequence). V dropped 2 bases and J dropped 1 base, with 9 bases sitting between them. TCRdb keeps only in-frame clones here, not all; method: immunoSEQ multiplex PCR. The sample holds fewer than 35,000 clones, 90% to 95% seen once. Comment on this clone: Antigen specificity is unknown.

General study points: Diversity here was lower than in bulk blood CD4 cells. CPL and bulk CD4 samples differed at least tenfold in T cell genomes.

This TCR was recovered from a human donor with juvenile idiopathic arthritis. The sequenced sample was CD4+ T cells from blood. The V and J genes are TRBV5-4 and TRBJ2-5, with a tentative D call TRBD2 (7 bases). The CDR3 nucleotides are TGTGCCAGCAGCTTTAGGGGGGGCCAAGAGACCCAGTACTTC. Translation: CASSFRGGQETQYF.